These 26 T cell receptor beta chains share one sample of origin, sequenced in a study of T cells in Graves' hyperthyroidism and ophthalmopathy. The source material, RNA transcripts, was used to amplify TCR beta CDR3 regions. Primed by the HTBI set, a first-round RT-PCR was run on the TCR CDR3. TCRdb reprocessed the multiplex PCR reads with MiXCR, giving one entry per CDR3 protein. The sample carries a few hundred thousand distinct CDR3 sequences, 15% recorded once. The sequenced sample consisted of blood. The receptors originated from a woman in her sixties or seventies with Graves' ophthalmopathy.

In this sample, this clonotype turned up many times. The CDR3 here is CASSPHTAYEQYF. CDR3 sequence (DNA): TGCGCCAGCAGCCCCCACACCGCCTACGAGCAGTACTTC. V usage is TRBV4-1 and J usage is TRBJ2-7; no firm D call. CDR1 is MGHRA and CDR2 is YSYEKL in the germline V gene. The CDR3 has 13 amino acids. With 4 bases removed from V and 2 bases from J, the gap between germline ends came to 9 bases.

CDR3 protein: CASRREEGVYNEQFF. The CDR3 region has the DNA TGTGCCAGTAGACGGGAGGAGGGGGTTTACAATGAGCAGTTCTTC. The J gene is TRBJ2-1, the V gene TRBV19, with TRBD2 as a possible D gene (7 bases). CDR3 length equals 15 residues. Germline CDR1 reads LNHDA; CDR2 reads SQIVND (reference sequence). Trimming pared 6 bases from V and 4 bases from J, leaving 16 bases between.

This clonotype was counted ten times or more. V usage is TRBV7-8 and J usage is TRBJ2-5; maybe TRBD1 (5 bases). CDR3 size: 14 residues. From germline, CDR1 is SGHVS and CDR2 FQNEAQ. V lost 1 base to trimming and J lost 4 bases, with 10 bases between them. DNA for the CDR3: TGTGCCAGCAGCTTAGGAGACAGAGTAGAGACCCAGTACTTC. Amino acid sequence: CASSLGDRVETQYF.

This clonotype came up many times. The chain's CDR3 is CAWSVAFQETQYF. CDR3 bases: TGTGCCTGGAGTGTGGCCTTTCAAGAGACCCAGTACTTC. This rearrangement joins TRBV30 to TRBJ2-5; no clear D gene. Trimming stripped 0 bases from V and 2 bases from J, with 7 bases between. Looked up from germline, CDR1 is GTSNPN and CDR2 is SVGIG (reference sequence). CDR3 length: 13 residues.

The J gene is TRBJ2-2, the V gene TRBV18; the D gene is possibly TRBD2 (5 bases). The CDR3 sequence is 16 residues long. The V gene lost 6 bases and the J gene lost 0 bases, with 14 bases spanning the gap. Germline lookup yields CDR1 KGHSH and CDR2 LQKENI. In DNA form, the CDR3 reads TGTGCCAGCTCTTCATCGGGGTTGTCGAACACCGGGGAGCTGTTTTTT. The encoded protein is CASSSSGLSNTGELFF.

This clonotype has a handful of counts. The rearrangement links TRBV10-3 to TRBJ1-4, with D possibly being TRBD1 (5 bases). With 0 bases removed from V and 11 bases from J, the gap between germline ends came to 16 bases. This CDR3 comprises 15 residues. Germline lookup yields CDR1 ENHRY and CDR2 SYGVKD. CDR3 in DNA: TGTGCCATCAGTGAGTCCGCCCCGGGGCGGGGCAAACTGTTTTTT. Translation: CAISESAPGRGKLFF.

Regarding this clonotype: An end of the junction differs from the germline gene, which may be a read error. V usage is TRBV5-1 and J usage is TRBJ2-1, with a possible D match to TRBD2 (5 bases). The CDR3 is made up of 15 amino acids. Germline V gene data show CDR1 as SGHRS and CDR2 as YFSETQ. The CDR3 protein is CASSLWRAPFNEQFF. The CDR3 region has the DNA TGTGCCAGCAGCTTGTGGCGGGCCCCCTTCAATGAGCAGTTCTTC. Full variable domain (rest looked up from reference TRBV5-1 and TRBJ2-1): KAGVTQTPRYLIKTRGQQVTLSCSPISGHRSVSWYQQTPGQGLQFLFEYFSETQRNKGNFPGRFSGRQFSNSRSEMNVSTLELGDSALYLCASSLWRAPFNEQFFGPGTRLTVL.

This clonotype was seen repeatedly, ten times or more. The J gene is TRBJ2-7, the V gene TRBV20-1; tentatively, D is TRBD1 (5 bases). CDR1 and CDR2 from the germline V gene are DFQATT and SNEGSKA (reference sequence). The CDR3 has 14 amino acids. The germline V and J ends were trimmed by 6 bases and 1 base, with 16 bases remaining between them. The DNA of the CDR3 is TGCAGTGCCATGGACATGGTGGGTTCCTACGAGCAGTACTTC. It specifies CSAMDMVGSYEQYF.

The CDR3 bases are TGTGCCAGCAGCTTAGCGTCCCCGTATAATTCACCCCTCCACTTT. It codes for CASSLASPYNSPLHF. The chain employs TRBV7-2 and TRBJ1-6; D remains ambiguous. The V gene lost 0 bases and the J gene lost 4 bases, with 7 bases spanning the gap. CDR3 size: 15 residues. Germline values: CDR1 SGHTA, CDR2 FQGNSA.

This clonotype was recorded many times. V is TRBV2 and J is TRBJ2-6; the D gene is possibly TRBD1 (5 bases). V was cut by 6 bases and J by 4 bases, with 10 bases left in between. The germline gives CDR1 SNHLY, CDR2 FYNNEI. The CDR3 has 14 residues. In nucleotides, the CDR3 is TGTGCCAGCAGCGACAGTTGGGGGGCCAACGTCCTGACTTTC. It yields the protein CASSDSWGANVLTF.

The chain is built from TRBV20-1 and TRBJ2-5; a weak D match, TRBD2 (6 bases). The V gene lost 0 bases and the J gene lost 4 bases, with 12 bases spanning the gap. The V gene's germline CDR1 is DFQATT and CDR2 SNEGSKA (reference sequence). CDR3 length: 14 residues. The CDR3: CSARDDGRVETQYF. CDR3 nucleotides: TGCAGTGCTAGAGATGACGGGAGAGTAGAGACCCAGTACTTC.

Ten or more counts support this clonotype. This chain links TRBV28 with TRBJ2-1; D may be TRBD1 or TRBD2 (5 bases each). The CDR3 contains 15 residues. CDR1 MDHEN and CDR2 SYDVKM come from the germline V gene. Trimming left V 7 bases short and J 0 bases short, with 13 bases between. CDR3 in amino acids: CASNLWGSSYNEQFF. The CDR3 nucleotides are TGTGCCAGCAACTTGTGGGGGAGCTCCTACAATGAGCAGTTCTTC.

To note about this clonotype: A clone one base away is much larger, so this may be a read error. This rearrangement joins TRBV2 to TRBJ2-1; 10 positions match TRBD2. The CDR3 runs to 15 residues. Looked up from germline, CDR1 is SNHLY and CDR2 is FYNNEI. V was clipped by 8 bases and J by 9 bases; unmatched bases: 13. The CDR3 region is CASGEQAGGQGEQFF. The CDR3 region has the DNA TGTGCCAGCGGAGAACAAGCGGGAGGGCAGGGTGAGCAGTTCTTC.

Ten or more counts support this clonotype. CDR3 in DNA: TGTGCCAGCAGCTTCCTGGCTAGCGGCCAAGAGACCCAGTACTTC. This codes for CASSFLASGQETQYF. The chain has TRBV7-2 and TRBJ2-5; 7 nucleotides agree with TRBD2. The germline CDR1 and CDR2 sequences are SGHTA and FQGNSA. There are 15 residues in the CDR3. J gave up 1 base and V 3 bases, and 5 bases lay outside the gene matches.

This clonotype has just a few counts. It may be a read error: a sequence one base away is much more abundant. The V call is TRBV30, the J call TRBJ2-1; 14 bases line up with TRBD2. Germline CDR1 reads GTSNPN; CDR2 reads SVGIG (reference sequence). CDR3 size: 15 residues. The CDR3 DNA reads as TGTGCCTGGAGTGAAGGACTAGCGGGAGGCAATGAGCAGTCCTTC. As protein: CAWSEGLAGGNEQSF.

This clonotype was detected many times. The rearrangement uses TRBV11-2 and TRBJ2-3; TRBD2 matches at 14 bases. CDR3 size: 16 residues. Trimming removed 4 bases from V and 3 bases from J; junction bases left unmatched: 3. CDR1 is SGHAT, CDR2 FQNNGV, per germline. The CDR3 is CASSSGTSGSTDTQYF. The DNA for the CDR3 is TGTGCCAGCAGCTCCGGGACTAGCGGGAGTACAGATACGCAGTATTTT.

In this sample, this clonotype turned up a few times. J is TRBJ2-3 and V is TRBV6-5; no clear D gene. The length of the CDR3 is 14 residues. Germline V gives CDR1 MNHEY, CDR2 SVGAGI. Between the trimmed V and J ends, which lost 0 bases and 2 bases, there was a span of 6 bases. This CDR3 reads CASSYSSITDTQYF. The CDR3 region has the DNA TGTGCCAGCAGTTACTCTAGCATCACAGATACGCAGTATTTT.

About this clonotype itself: One junction end does not reproduce the germline sequence, and a read error may be involved. The rearrangement joins TRBV11-2 to TRBJ2-5, with D possibly being TRBD1 or TRBD2 (6 bases each). This CDR3 region has 16 residues. Germline V gene lookup returns CDR1 SGHAT and CDR2 FQNNGV. CDR3 sequence: CASSLRGALAEEAQYF. The CDR3 nucleotides read TGTGCCAGCAGCTTAAGGGGGGCGCTGGCCGAAGAGGCCCAGTACTTC.

This clonotype was found a few times. This chain connects TRBV6-1 to TRBJ2-7, with TRBD1 matching 8 bases. The CDR3 loop spans 14 amino acids. Germline-derived CDR1 and CDR2 are MNHNS and SASEGT. V was clipped by 7 bases and J by 2 bases; unmatched bases: 7. The CDR3 here is CASMWGQATYEQYF. CDR3 in DNA: TGTGCCAGCATGTGGGGACAGGCCACCTACGAGCAGTACTTC.

The rearrangement joins TRBV6-1 to TRBJ1-4; perhaps TRBD1 as D (5 bases). Per the germline V gene, CDR1 is MNHNS and CDR2 is SASEGT. This CDR3 region has 13 residues. Trimming removed 6 bases at V and 7 bases at J, with 12 bases between. CDR3 DNA: TGTGCCAGCAGGGCAGGGCGGGTTGAAAAACTGTTTTTT. Translation: CASRAGRVEKLFF.

This clonotype was detected ten times or more. The gene calls are TRBV28 and TRBJ2-3; a weak D match, TRBD2 (6 bases). Germline CDR1 is MDHEN and CDR2 is SYDVKM. CDR3 length: 14 amino acids. V was cut by 6 bases and J by 10 bases, with 20 bases left in between. CDR3 residues: CASRPPGGSGSQYF. The CDR3 DNA is TGTGCCAGCAGGCCCCCTGGAGGGTCCGGTTCGCAGTATTTT. Variable domain in full (rest from reference TRBV28 and TRBJ2-3): DVKVTQSSRYLVKRTGEKVFLECVQDMDHENMFWYRQDPGLGLRLIYFSYDVKMKEKGDIPEGYSVSREKKERFSLILESASTNQTSMYLCASRPPGGSGSQYFGPGTRLTVL.

This clonotype was recorded at least ten times. This chain uses TRBV20-1 with TRBJ2-1; TRBD2 matches at 12 bases. With 6 bases clipped from V and 8 bases from J, the junction kept 8 bases outside the gene matches. Germline V CDR1 and CDR2: DFQATT, SNEGSKA (reference sequence). There are 14 residues in the CDR3. The DNA of the CDR3 is TGCAGTGCATTATCGGGACTAGCGGGCGATGAGCAGTTCTTC. Its protein product is CSALSGLAGDEQFF.

This clonotype occurred many times. The rearrangement links TRBV6-1 to TRBJ2-3; 13 bases line up with TRBD2. Germline CDR1 MNHNS, CDR2 SASEGT. Trimming took 6 bases from V and 5 from J; bases not matched to a gene: 11. The CDR3 spans 17 residues. The CDR3 sequence is CASSSLAGGGSVDTQYF. The CDR3 DNA reads TGTGCCAGCAGCTCACTAGCGGGAGGGGGGAGTGTAGATACGCAGTATTTT.

The sample holds a few counts of this clonotype. The gene calls are TRBV15 and TRBJ2-1; possibly TRBD2 for D (5 bases). Between the trimmed V and J ends, which lost 4 bases and 4 bases, there was a span of 11 bases. In germline, CDR1 is LNHNV, CDR2 YYDKDF (reference sequence). The CDR3 loop spans 14 amino acids. CDR3 DNA: TGTGCCACCAGCACCGGAGGCAATTACAATGAGCAGTTCTTC. Protein product: CATSTGGNYNEQFF.

This clonotype was observed at least ten times. The chain combines TRBV3-1 with TRBJ2-1; 9 nucleotides agree with TRBD2. This CDR3 is built from 16 residues. CDR1 is LGHDT, CDR2 YNNKEL, per germline (reference sequence). J lost 6 bases, V lost 0 bases, and 6 bases had no gene match. The CDR3 nucleotides read TGTGCCAGCAGCCAAGATTCGGCGGGAGGGGGCAATGAGCAGTTCTTC. The encoded protein is CASSQDSAGGGNEQFF.

Comments on this clonotype: A much bigger clone sits one base away, suggesting this may be a read error. J is TRBJ2-3 and V is TRBV10-3; D call uncertain. CDR1 and CDR2 (germline): ENHRY, SYGVKD. The CDR3 sequence is 12 residues long. The V gene lost 7 bases and the J gene lost 3 bases, with 8 bases spanning the gap. This CDR3 is CAINDSTDTQYF. The CDR3 bases are TGTGCCATCAATGACTCGACAGATACGCAGTATTTT.